This T cell receptor beta chain was identified in a study of T cell responses to AZD1222 COVID-19 vaccine. Overall study findings and caveats: Possibly, clonal diversity was underestimated; donors were largely white British and included more females.

The germline CDR1 and CDR2 sequences are LNHDA and SQIVND (reference sequence). V was clipped by 7 bases and J by 0 bases, with 13 bases between them. The CDR3 has 15 residues. Concerning this clone: Antigen: not known.

Measured with immunoSEQ multiplex PCR; TCRdb has only the in-frame clones, and not every one. The sample contains approximately 110,000 clones, 92% of which appear only once. The sequence came from an adult in good health. Here the sequenced sample was peripheral blood, taken on day 0 of AZD1222 vaccination. The genes are TRBV19 and TRBJ2-1, with unresolved D. CDR3 in DNA: TGTGCCAGTAAGCTGTCAGCAACCTCCTACAATGAGCAGTTCTTC. This sequence encodes CASKLSATSYNEQFF.